This T cell receptor (beta chain) was obtained from a study of blood T cell repertoires in COVID-19. For the study at large: COVID-19 samples, acute and convalescent, were from the United States, Italy and Spain. T cells, B-cell-depleted T cells, or PBMCs provided the cDNA or gDNA that served as material.

A few counts support this clone. Authors' analysis steps: Counts of nucleated cells, estimated from reference gene primer amplification, were obtained. This table comes from immunoSEQ multiplex PCR, and its TCRdb copy is limited to in-frame clones, with some not included. V and J calls plus clone size are reproduced from that table; the DNA served to infer D and trimming. The table records 220,000 or so clones, about four fifths of them present only once. Germline V gives CDR1 LGHDT, CDR2 YNNKEL (reference sequence). This CDR3 has 12 residues. Trimming stripped 3 bases from V and 3 bases from J, with 5 bases between.

Sequenced material: peripheral blood. The chain carries TRBV3-1 (or the pseudogene TRBV3-2) and TRBJ1-2; D call uncertain. This clonotype was sampled from a woman aged 55-75 years with acute or convalescent COVID-19. The CDR3 sequence: CASSQGYYGYTF. The CDR3, as DNA: TGTGCCAGCAGCCAGGGCTACTATGGCTACACCTTC.